This T cell receptor beta chain emerged from a study of cytomegalovirus exposure and HLA in healthy donors. As for this clone: Its target is not known.

Sequenced by immunoSEQ multiplex PCR; TCRdb stores in-frame clones only, minus some. This table holds about 57,000 clones, about 92% found once. The donors were part of the validation cohort, which consisted of more than 90 subjects and was separate from the first cohort of roughly 620 subjects. Trimming removed 0 bases at V and 0 bases at J, with 11 bases between. CDR1 and CDR2 (germline): LNHNV, YYDKDF (reference sequence). CDR3 length: 16 amino acids. General study results and limits: Researchers catalogued roughly 150 TCR beta chains as cytomegalovirus-associated. In vitro, a few CMV-associated chains proved specific for CMV antigens. The majority of TCR sequences were rare, yet some public TCRs appeared in many donors.

The source material was PBMCs. This sequence was found in a woman younger than 30 in good health and CMV-seronegative. The rearrangement joins TRBV15 to TRBJ1-2; D is ambiguous. The CDR3 is CATSREGGSPNYGYTF. The CDR3 DNA reads as TGTGCCACCAGCAGAGAGGGAGGGAGCCCTAACTATGGCTACACCTTC. The whole variable domain, filled in from reference TRBV15 and TRBJ1-2, reads DAMVIQNPRYQVTQFGKPVTLSCSQTLNHNVMYWYQQKSSQAPKLLFHYYDKDFNNEADTPDNFQSRRPNTSFCFLDIRSPGLGDTAMYLCATSREGGSPNYGYTFGSGTRLTVV.